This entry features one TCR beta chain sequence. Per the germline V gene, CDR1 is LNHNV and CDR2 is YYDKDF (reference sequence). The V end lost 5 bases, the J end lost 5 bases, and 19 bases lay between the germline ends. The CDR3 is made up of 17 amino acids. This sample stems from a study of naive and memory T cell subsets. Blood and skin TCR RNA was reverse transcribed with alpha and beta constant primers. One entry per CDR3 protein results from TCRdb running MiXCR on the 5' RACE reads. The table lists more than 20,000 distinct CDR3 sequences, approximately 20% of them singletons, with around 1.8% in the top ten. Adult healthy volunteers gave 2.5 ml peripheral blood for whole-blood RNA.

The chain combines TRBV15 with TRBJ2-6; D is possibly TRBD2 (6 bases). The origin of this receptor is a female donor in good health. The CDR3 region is CATSVSGEGLRANVLTF. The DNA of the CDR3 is TGTGCCACCAGCGTCTCCGGAGAGGGACTGCGGGCCAACGTCCTGACTTTC.